These 16 T cell receptor beta chains came from one sample sequenced in a study of T cell responses to AZD1222 COVID-19 vaccine (dated by TCRdb to about 2021). The time point label for this specimen denotes: baseline before first vaccination. Library preparation was by the immunoSEQ multiplex PCR assay. The clones in this table, taken by TCRdb from immuneACCESS, are in-frame only. Not every clone is retained; where verified, under half of the shortfall comes from an unresolved V gene, and the cause of the rest is unknown. For this sample there are 100,000 to 150,000 clones; roughly 84% appear just once. The top ten clones comprise more than 10% of the sample. This specimen was peripheral blood, taken on day 0 of AZD1222 vaccination. The receptor set was obtained from an adult in good health.

This clone has more than one count but fewer than ten. The rearrangement uses TRBV5-5 and TRBJ1-2; D is ambiguous. The length of the CDR3 is 14 residues. Trimming cost V 3 bases and J 8 bases, with 17 bases left between them. Germline V gene lookup returns CDR1 SGHKS and CDR2 YYEKEE (reference sequence). CDR3 DNA: TGTGCCAGCAGCTCGACCGGTCGACTAGGAGGCTACACCTTC. This sequence encodes CASSSTGRLGGYTF.

The V call is TRBV30, the J call TRBJ1-2; 7 nucleotides align to TRBD1. CDR3 size: 15 residues. The junction had 11 bases not matched to a gene; V was cut back by 4 bases and J by 3 bases. Germline lookup yields CDR1 GTSNPN and CDR2 SVGIG (reference sequence). The CDR3: CAWNRPTGDDYGYTF. DNA for the CDR3: TGTGCCTGGAATCGCCCTACAGGGGATGACTATGGCTACACCTTC.

The J gene is TRBJ2-1, the V gene TRBV5-4; 8 positions agree with TRBD2. This CDR3 comprises 15 residues. The germline CDR1 and CDR2 sequences are SGHNT and YYREEE (reference sequence). With V trimmed by 2 bases and J by 3 bases, 4 bases remained unmatched. This CDR3 reads CASSFSGRGYNEQFF. Here the CDR3 DNA reads TGTGCCAGCAGCTTTTCCGGGAGGGGCTACAATGAGCAGTTCTTC.

V gene TRBV18 combines with J gene TRBJ2-7; D assignment may be TRBD1 or TRBD2 (6 bases each). Per germline, CDR1 KGHSH and CDR2 LQKENI. V was cut by 3 bases and J by 2 bases, with 11 bases left in between. This CDR3 contains 14 residues. The CDR3 DNA is TGTGCCAGCTCACCTCCCGGGGGCGCCTACGAGCAGTACTTC. As protein: CASSPPGGAYEQYF.

The V and J genes are TRBV6-5 and TRBJ2-5, with D unresolved. Germline V CDR1 and CDR2: MNHEY, SVGAGI. The V gene lost 10 bases and the J gene lost 5 bases, with 8 bases spanning the gap. The CDR3 has 10 residues. The CDR3 region has the DNA TGTGCCACCTATTGGGAGACCCAGTACTTC. Its translation: CATYWETQYF.

This clone appeared a single time. Other DNA sequences in this specimen translate into the identical CDR3. The chain uses TRBV29-1 and TRBJ1-1; D remains unclear. Germline-derived CDR1 and CDR2 are SQVTM and ANQGSEA. This CDR3 spans 10 amino acids. V was shortened by 4 bases and J by 3 bases, with 3 bases between the two germline ends. This CDR3 reads CSVVYTEAFF. CDR3 sequence (DNA): TGCAGCGTTGTTTACACTGAAGCTTTCTTT. Drawing the rest from reference TRBV29-1 and TRBJ1-1, the complete variable domain is SAVISQKPSRDICQRGTSLTIQCQVDSQVTMMFWYRQQPGQSLTLIATANQGSEATYESGFVIDKFPISRPNLTFSTLTVSNMSPEDSSIYLCSVVYTEAFFGQGTRLTVV.

V is TRBV19 and J is TRBJ1-2, with D maybe TRBD1 (5 bases). Germline lookup yields CDR1 LNHDA and CDR2 SQIVND (reference sequence). Between the trimmed V and J ends, which lost 6 bases and 3 bases, there was a span of 11 bases. This CDR3 comprises 13 residues. This CDR3 is CASRPDSHYGYTF. DNA for the CDR3: TGTGCCAGTAGACCCGACAGCCACTATGGCTACACCTTC. The variable domain in full, with the rest retrieved from reference TRBV19 and TRBJ1-2, is DGGITQSPKYLFRKEGQNVTLSCEQNLNHDAMYWYRQDPGQGLRLIYYSQIVNDFQKGDIAEGYSVSREKKESFPLTVTSAQKNPTAFYLCASRPDSHYGYTFGSGTRLTVV.

This clone was found once. Here the CDR3 DNA reads TGTGCCAGCAGTGAAGCATGGGTGGCGGGGGCCAAAGAGACCCAGTACTTC. Its protein product is CASSEAWVAGAKETQYF. The V call is TRBV6-1, the J call TRBJ2-5, with D possibly being TRBD2 (7 bases). Looked up from germline, CDR1 is MNHNS and CDR2 is SASEGT. Trimming took 0 bases from V and 3 from J, leaving 17 bases between them. The CDR3 consists of 17 residues.

J is TRBJ1-2 and V is TRBV29-1; the match to TRBD1 covers 7 bases. The junction had 15 bases not matched to a gene; V was cut back by 3 bases and J by 5 bases. Germline loops: CDR1 SQVTM, CDR2 ANQGSEA. The CDR3 totals 16 residues. The CDR3 reads CSVDPAGGLVGYGYTF. The CDR3 DNA follows: TGCAGCGTTGATCCGGCAGGGGGTTTAGTGGGTTATGGCTACACCTTC.

The rearrangement joins TRBV5-4 to TRBJ1-6; no reliable D call. Germline V gene sequence: CDR1 SGHNT, CDR2 YYREEE (reference sequence). This CDR3 comprises 13 residues. V was pared by 0 bases and J by 13 bases, with 11 bases between. The CDR3 loop reads CASSLAAQAPLHF. The CDR3 DNA sequence: TGTGCCAGCAGCTTGGCCGCCCAGGCCCCCCTCCACTTT.

The genes are TRBV12-3 or TRBV12-4 and TRBJ1-5; D is possibly TRBD1 (5 bases). V gave up 8 bases and J gave up 8 bases, with 13 bases separating them. This CDR3 has 12 residues. The CDR3, as DNA: TGTGCCAGCGGGCGCGGGGGTGAGCCCCAGCATTTT. Its protein is CASGRGGEPQHF.

The genes are TRBV7-2 and TRBJ1-2, with D maybe TRBD1 (5 bases). The length of the CDR3 is 14 residues. V was clipped by 1 base and J by 4 bases, with 10 bases between them. The germline CDR1 and CDR2 sequences are SGHTA and FQGNSA. The CDR3 region has the DNA TGTGCCAGCAGCTTAGGGCTGGGGGGCTATGGCTACACCTTC. This translates into CASSLGLGGYGYTF.

This clone was seen a handful of times. The genes are TRBV9 and TRBJ2-1; 8 bases match TRBD2. The CDR3 length is 17 residues. Losses at the gene ends were 4 bases for V and 6 bases for J; bases not matched to a gene: 15. Germline-derived CDR1 and CDR2 are SGDLS and YYNGEE. The CDR3 region is CASSQGVSGSFSNEQFF. CDR3 nucleotide sequence: TGTGCCAGCAGCCAAGGGGTGAGCGGGAGTTTTTCCAATGAGCAGTTCTTC. Combining the CDR3 with reference TRBV9 and TRBJ2-1 gives the whole variable domain DSGVTQTPKHLITATGQRVTLRCSPRSGDLSVYWYQQSLDQGLQFLIQYYNGEERAKGNILERFSAQQFPDLHSELNLSSLELGDSALYFCASSQGVSGSFSNEQFFGPGTRLTVL.

V gene TRBV5-1 combines with J gene TRBJ1-3, with D perhaps TRBD1 (5 bases). The CDR3 consists of 15 residues. Looked up from germline, CDR1 is SGHRS and CDR2 is YFSETQ. Trimming left V 2 bases short and J 2 bases short, with 11 bases between. CDR3 DNA: TGCGCCAGCAGCTTTGACAGTACCACTGGAAACACCATATATTTT. Its protein is CASSFDSTTGNTIYF. The whole variable domain, filled in from reference TRBV5-1 and TRBJ1-3, reads KAGVTQTPRYLIKTRGQQVTLSCSPISGHRSVSWYQQTPGQGLQFLFEYFSETQRNKGNFPGRFSGRQFSNSRSEMNVSTLELGDSALYLCASSFDSTTGNTIYFGEGSWLTVV.

The chain is built from TRBV4-3 and TRBJ1-6; maybe TRBD1 (5 bases). Germline values: CDR1 LGHNA, CDR2 YSLEER. V was pared by 0 bases and J by 7 bases, with 16 bases between. The CDR3 is made up of 17 amino acids. The CDR3 DNA follows: TGCGCCAGCAGCCAAGAATCGCCGGGACTCCTGAATTCACCCCTCCACTTT. Protein sequence: CASSQESPGLLNSPLHF.

The chain links TRBV9 to TRBJ2-3; D is perhaps TRBD1 or TRBD2 (5 bases each). The CDR3 contains 14 residues. V was cut by 7 bases and J by 3 bases, with 15 bases left in between. CDR1 is SGDLS and CDR2 is YYNGEE in the germline V gene. CDR3: CASGHGDGTDTQYF. In DNA, the CDR3 is TGTGCCAGCGGACACGGGGATGGGACAGATACGCAGTATTTT.